A single sample gave rise to the 22 T cell receptor beta chains below, sequenced in a study of T cells in Graves' hyperthyroidism and ophthalmopathy. From RNA transcripts, TCR beta CDR3 regions were amplified. The TCR CDR3 was amplified in a first-round RT-PCR using the HTBI primer set. TCRdb independently ran MiXCR on the multiplex PCR reads; one entry per CDR3 protein. The table shows 550,000 to 650,000 distinct CDR3 sequences, with around 14% occurring only once. The material sequenced was blood. The receptors here all came from a woman younger than 45 with Graves' hyperthyroidism that later progressed to Graves' ophthalmopathy.

The table lists this clonotype with a few counts. CDR3 amino acids: CASSPTSIPSNTQYF. DNA of the CDR3: TGTGCCAGCAGCCCTACTAGTATCCCTTCAAATACGCAGTATTTT. This chain joins TRBV9 and TRBJ2-3, with D perhaps matching TRBD2 (5 bases). Germline CDR1 and CDR2: SGDLS and YYNGEE. CDR3 length: 15 residues. Trimming cost V 4 bases and J 7 bases, with 19 bases left between them.

In this sample, this clonotype turned up many times. The chain couples TRBV9 to TRBJ2-1, with TRBD1 matching over 8 bases. The CDR3 sequence is 15 residues long. The germline gives CDR1 SGDLS, CDR2 YYNGEE. J gave up 3 bases and V 4 bases, and 6 bases lay outside the gene matches. CDR3 DNA sequence: TGTGCCAGCAGCCCGACAGGGGCACTCTACAATGAGCAGTTCTTC. This gives the protein CASSPTGALYNEQFF.

This clonotype was detected ten times or more. The CDR3 sequence: CASSYLKGDTQYF. CDR3 bases: TGTGCCAGCAGTTACCTGAAAGGAGATACGCAGTATTTT. The genes are TRBV6-5 and TRBJ2-3; D ambiguous. The CDR3 is 13 amino acids. CDR1 MNHEY and CDR2 SVGAGI come from the germline V gene. Trimming cost V 2 bases and J 5 bases, with 8 bases left between them.

Regarding this clonotype: One junction end disagrees with the germline gene, perhaps due to a read error. The chain is built from TRBV6-2 or TRBV6-3 and TRBJ1-6; D may be TRBD1 (6 bases). Germline values: CDR1 MNHEY, CDR2 SVGEGT. The CDR3 consists of 17 residues. The CDR3 spells CASSYSTGGPYDSPLHF. The CDR3 DNA reads TGTGCCAGCAGTTATTCCACCGGGGGCCCCTATGATTCACCCCTCCACTTT.

This clonotype occurred many times. The V gene is TRBV2, the J gene TRBJ1-2; tentative D call: TRBD1 (5 bases). With 3 bases removed from V and 5 bases from J, the gap between germline ends came to 22 bases. Per the germline V gene, CDR1 is SNHLY and CDR2 is FYNNEI. The CDR3 is made up of 17 amino acids. The CDR3 loop is CASSEGRLTPAAYGYTF. The CDR3 nucleotides are TGTGCCAGCAGTGAGGGACGACTCACCCCTGCTGCTTATGGCTACACCTTC.

The sample holds many counts of this clonotype. The chain uses TRBV10-3 and TRBJ1-1, with 7 bases fitting TRBD1. CDR3 length equals 14 residues. Germline V gene data show CDR1 as ENHRY and CDR2 as SYGVKD. Germline trimming cut 6 bases from V and 2 bases from J; bases unmatched to any gene: 6. The CDR3: CAISDRVANTEAFF. CDR3 in DNA: TGTGCCATCAGCGACAGGGTAGCCAACACTGAAGCTTTCTTT.

This clonotype was observed at least ten times. The chain combines TRBV11-2 with TRBJ1-5, with TRBD1 as a possible D gene (6 bases). The CDR3 totals 18 residues. Between the trimmed V and J ends, which lost 5 bases and 4 bases, there was a span of 24 bases. From germline, CDR1 is SGHAT and CDR2 FQNNGV. CDR3 coding DNA: TGTGCCAGCAGCCGCAGGCCTGGGGGGGCAGGGCGGAATCAGCCCCAGCATTTT. This gives the protein CASSRRPGGAGRNQPQHF.

This clonotype was seen only a few times. The chain is built from TRBV29-1 and TRBJ2-1; D possibly corresponds to TRBD1 (5 bases). This CDR3 spans 11 amino acids. Germline V gene sequence: CDR1 SQVTM, CDR2 ANQGSEA. V lost 8 bases and J lost 7, with 12 bases in between. CDR3 DNA: TGCAGCTCGTATCAGGGAAATGAGCAGTTCTTC. Protein product: CSSYQGNEQFF.

A single count supports this clonotype. Just one base apart from a much larger clone, this may be a read error. The rearrangement links TRBV18 to TRBJ2-7; 9 bases agree with TRBD1. The CDR3 totals 14 residues. CDR1 is KGHSH and CDR2 is LQKENI in the germline V gene. CDR3 residues: CASSPGTGRDDQYF. The CDR3 nucleotides read TGTGCCAGCTCACCGGGGACAGGGAGGGACGATCAGTACTTC.

This clonotype was picked up many times. The CDR3 region has the DNA TGTGCCAGCAGGCCCCAGGGGACATCGAACACTGAAGCTTTCTTT. Its protein product is CASRPQGTSNTEAFF. This sequence joins TRBV3-1 and TRBJ1-1, with D possibly matching TRBD1 (6 bases). Trimming left V 6 bases short and J 1 base short, with 15 bases between. This CDR3 comprises 15 residues. In germline, CDR1 is LGHDT, CDR2 YNNKEL (reference sequence).

This clonotype was picked up a small number of times. A read error is possible here, since a much larger clone lies one base away. The chain is built from TRBV19 and TRBJ2-1; 10 bases match TRBD2. The DNA end is more similar to TRBJ2-7, so the J call may be wrong. This CDR3 has 18 residues. The germline V gene encodes CDR1 LNHDA and CDR2 SQIVND (reference sequence). Written as DNA, the CDR3 is TGTGCCAGTAGTATGGTCCTCTCTAGCGGGAGACCCCACAATGAGCAGTACTTC. Residues: CASSMVLSSGRPHNEQYF.

This clonotype was picked up many times. The genes are TRBV5-5 and TRBJ1-1, with D hard to call. The V gene's germline CDR1 is SGHKS and CDR2 YYEKEE (reference sequence). The CDR3 spans 15 residues. Trimming removed 4 bases at V and 1 base at J, with 14 bases between. CDR3 sequence: CASSMAPAANTEAFF. DNA for the CDR3: TGTGCCAGCAGCATGGCCCCAGCAGCGAACACTGAAGCTTTCTTT.

In its sample, this clonotype was seen many times. The chain couples TRBV6-1 to TRBJ2-1, with 7 bases that match TRBD2. CDR3 length: 13 amino acids. The V gene's germline CDR1 is MNHNS and CDR2 SASEGT. Trimming took 6 bases from V and 7 from J; bases not matched to a gene: 6. The CDR3 loop reads CASSQYGGNEQFF. The CDR3, as DNA: TGTGCCAGCAGCCAGTACGGGGGGAATGAGCAGTTCTTC.

This clonotype has at least ten counts. This sequence may be a read error, since a much larger clone differs from it by one base. This sequence joins TRBV6-1 and TRBJ2-5; no clear D. There are 10 residues in the CDR3. V dropped 6 bases and J dropped 4 bases, with 3 bases sitting between them. CDR1 and CDR2 (germline): MNHNS, SASEGT. CDR3 loop: CASRAETQYF. The CDR3 region has the DNA TGTGCCAGCAGGGCAGAGACCCAGTACTTC.

In the case of this clonotype: A much larger clone lies one base from this, so it may be a read error. V is TRBV5-4 and J is TRBJ2-3; 12 nucleotides agree with TRBD2. Germline loops: CDR1 SGHNT, CDR2 YYREEE (reference sequence). The CDR3 spans 18 residues. With 5 bases clipped from V and 4 bases from J, the junction kept 14 bases outside the gene matches. CDR3 in DNA: TGTGCCAGCAGTCGAGCTAGCGGGAGGGCCGCCGCCTCAGATACGCAGTATTTT. Residues: CASSRASGRAAASDTQYF.

This chain uses TRBV6-5 with TRBJ1-5; 8 bases align to TRBD1. V was pared by 4 bases and J by 7 bases, with 9 bases of the junction left unmatched. From germline, CDR1 is MNHEY and CDR2 SVGAGI. CDR3 length equals 15 residues. For the CDR3, the DNA is TGTGCCAGCAGTTCCTTAGGACAGGGTGAGCAGCCCCAGCATTTT. This codes for CASSSLGQGEQPQHF.

This clonotype was counted at least ten times. The V gene is TRBV30, the J gene TRBJ1-1; a possible D gene is TRBD1 (5 bases). This CDR3 has 13 residues. Germline loops: CDR1 GTSNPN, CDR2 SVGIG (reference sequence). V lost 4 bases and J 6 bases, leaving 15 bases between the germline ends. The DNA for the CDR3 is TGTGCCTGGAACCCGGGGGAATACTCTGAAGCTTTCTTT. Amino acid sequence: CAWNPGEYSEAFF.

This clonotype was seen only a few times. The CDR3 region is CASSTLMAGGPGDEQFF. DNA for the CDR3: TGCGCCAGCTCTACTCTTATGGCGGGAGGGCCTGGGGATGAGCAGTTCTTC. The chain carries TRBV5-1 and TRBJ2-1; 9 nucleotides agree with TRBD2. In germline, CDR1 is SGHRS, CDR2 YFSETQ. J was trimmed by 8 bases and V by 7 bases; bases with no gene match: 19. This CDR3 is built from 17 residues.

This clonotype appeared many times. The chain carries TRBV12-3 or TRBV12-4 and TRBJ1-6, with a possible D match to TRBD1 (5 bases). The CDR3 covers 16 residues. Deletions cut 3 bases from V and 10 bases from J, with 19 bases between. The CDR3 bases are TGTGCCAGCAGTTTTAATCAGGGAGGGGCTCACTCACCCCTCCACTTT. This translates into CASSFNQGGAHSPLHF.

At least ten counts were recorded for this clonotype. The chain couples TRBV12-3 or TRBV12-4 to TRBJ2-3; 9 positions match TRBD1. The CDR3 is 15 residues long. With V trimmed by 6 bases and J by 1 base, 5 bases remained unmatched. The CDR3 protein is CASSLRTGGTDTQYF. The CDR3 region has the DNA TGTGCCAGCAGCCTAAGGACAGGGGGCACAGATACGCAGTATTTT.

In its sample, this clonotype was seen many times. This sequence joins TRBV5-1 and TRBJ2-7; TRBD2 matches at 13 bases. Germline CDR1 is SGHRS and CDR2 is YFSETQ. Trimming cost V 1 base and J 1 base; bases outside gene matches: 11. The CDR3 extends over 19 amino acids. The CDR3, as DNA: TGCGCCAGCAGCTTGTGGACTAGCGGGAGTATGCGAGGGTCCTACGAGCAGTACTTC. Its protein is CASSLWTSGSMRGSYEQYF.

This clonotype was recorded at least ten times. The chain joins TRBV9 to TRBJ2-7, with D tentatively TRBD1 (6 bases). The germline CDR1 and CDR2 sequences are SGDLS and YYNGEE. V was trimmed by 0 bases and J by 2 bases, leaving 9 bases between them. The CDR3 is made up of 14 amino acids. CDR3 bases: TGTGCCAGCAGCGTAGGACAGGAGACCTACGAGCAGTACTTC. It translates to CASSVGQETYEQYF.